By its share, the clone carrying this T cell receptor beta chain is medium-sized. The target antigen is unknown. Approximately 500 ng RNA was reverse transcribed with alpha and beta constant-region primers. Using multiplexing indices, alpha and beta chain libraries were generated apart by chain-specific third strand synthesis. TCRdb redid the calling of the 5' RACE reads with MiXCR, one entry per CDR3 protein. The table has roughly 10,000 distinct CDR3 sequences, around 8% seen once. V lost 4 bases to trimming and J lost 3 bases, with 10 bases between them. The V gene's germline CDR1 is SGHRS and CDR2 YFSETQ. This CDR3 region has 14 residues. Whole blood was used without fractionation, so all unsorted peripheral T cells were included. A roughly 2.4 ml peripheral blood sample was taken for RNA. These data come from a study of HIV-infected patients and healthy controls. Study conclusions and caveats: When repertoires were size-matched, rare events in HIV-infected data became overweighted. Mean usage of eight alpha and eight beta V genes differed significantly in HIV-infected patients versus controls. Size-matched repertoire data failed to replicate the apparent Gini index recovery after therapy in HIV-infected patients.

This TCR was recovered from an adult in good health. Specimen: blood. The V and J genes are TRBV5-1 and TRBJ2-2; D is ambiguous. The DNA of the CDR3 is TGCGCCAGCAGCGTGCCCGGAGACACCGGGGAGCTGTTTTTT. It translates to CASSVPGDTGELFF.